This record covers a single TCR beta chain. Its target is not known. The sample originates from a study of monozygotic twins with cystic fibrosis. Study-level information: Library input was around 3.1 micrograms of fragmented DNA, with approximately 16 PCR cycles. Overall study results and limits: Nucleotide-identical clonotype sharing was significantly higher within monozygotic CF twin pairs than between unrelated CF individuals. The repertoire was suggested to be naive-dominated, clonality median 0.0095. J usage was most co-twin-similar in 8 of 16 pairs, V in 13.

The table came from immunoSEQ multiplex PCR; TCRdb's copy has only in-frame clones and leaves some out. The repertoire holds roughly 19,000 clones, approximately 97% seen once, with 1.5% to 2% in the top ten. Trimming shortened V by 2 bases and J by 0 bases, and 14 bases separated the two germline ends. Per the germline V gene, CDR1 is GTSNPN and CDR2 is SVGIG (reference sequence). This CDR3 has 16 amino acids. The sequenced sample was blood. The TCR was taken from a woman younger than 45 with cystic fibrosis. This rearrangement joins TRBV30 to TRBJ2-4; TRBD1 or TRBD2 may be the D gene (5 bases each). CDR3 region: CAWSLGENLAKNIQYF. The CDR3 DNA reads as TGTGCCTGGAGTTTGGGGGAAAATCTAGCCAAAAACATTCAGTACTTC.